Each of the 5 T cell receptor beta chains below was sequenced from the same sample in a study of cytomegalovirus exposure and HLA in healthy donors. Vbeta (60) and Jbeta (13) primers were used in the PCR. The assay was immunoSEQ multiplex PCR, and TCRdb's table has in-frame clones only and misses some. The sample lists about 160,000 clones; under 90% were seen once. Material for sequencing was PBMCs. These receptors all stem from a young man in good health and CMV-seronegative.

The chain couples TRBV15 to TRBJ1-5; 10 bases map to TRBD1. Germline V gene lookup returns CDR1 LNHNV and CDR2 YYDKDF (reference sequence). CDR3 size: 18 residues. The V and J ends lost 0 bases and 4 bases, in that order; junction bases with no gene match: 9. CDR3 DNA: TGTGCCACCAGCAGAGATCCGTGGGACAGGGGAGCTAATCAGCCCCAGCATTTT. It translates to CATSRDPWDRGANQPQHF.

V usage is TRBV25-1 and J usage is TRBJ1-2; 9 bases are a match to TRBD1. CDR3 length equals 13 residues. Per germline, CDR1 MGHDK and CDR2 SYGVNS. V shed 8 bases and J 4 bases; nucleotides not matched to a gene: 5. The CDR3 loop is CASRDREGYGYTF. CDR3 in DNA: TGTGCCAGCCGGGACAGGGAGGGCTATGGCTACACCTTC.

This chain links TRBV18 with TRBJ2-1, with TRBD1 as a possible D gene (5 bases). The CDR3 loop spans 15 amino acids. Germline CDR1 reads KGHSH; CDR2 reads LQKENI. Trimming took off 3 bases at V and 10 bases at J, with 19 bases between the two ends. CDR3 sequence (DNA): TGTGCCAGCTCACCCGGCAGGGTCCCGCGTAGAGAGCAGTTCTTC. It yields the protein CASSPGRVPRREQFF.

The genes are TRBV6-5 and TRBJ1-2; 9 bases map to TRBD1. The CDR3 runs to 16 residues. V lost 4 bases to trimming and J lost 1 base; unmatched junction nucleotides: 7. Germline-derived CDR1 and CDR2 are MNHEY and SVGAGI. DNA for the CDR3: TGTGCCAGCAGTTCCCTAGGGACAGGGCATAACTATGGCTACACCTTC. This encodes CASSSLGTGHNYGYTF.

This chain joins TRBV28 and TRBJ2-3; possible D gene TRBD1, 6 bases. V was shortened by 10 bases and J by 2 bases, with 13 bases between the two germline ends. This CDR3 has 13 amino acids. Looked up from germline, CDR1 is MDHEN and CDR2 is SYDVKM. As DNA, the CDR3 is TGTGCCACGCAAGACAGGTCCACAGATACGCAGTATTTT. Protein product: CATQDRSTDTQYF.